The next 16 T cell receptor beta chains were all read from a single sample in a study of blood T cell repertoires in COVID-19. Data came from immunoSEQ multiplex PCR; TCRdb stores just in-frame clones and leaves some out. The sample includes over 200,000 clones, under 90% of them seen just once. Material for sequencing was PBMCs or T cells enriched from blood (not recorded which). The receptors stem from a man in his 60s who had recovered from COVID-19.

The rearrangement links TRBV5-1 to TRBJ2-7; 10 nucleotides line up with TRBD1. V lost 1 base, J lost 5 bases, and 6 bases stayed unmatched. CDR1 is SGHRS, CDR2 YFSETQ, per germline. The CDR3 covers 15 residues. The DNA for the CDR3 is TGCGCCAGCAGCTTGTCGGGACAGGGGTTAAACGAGCAGTACTTC. It translates to CASSLSGQGLNEQYF.

The V call is TRBV7-9, the J call TRBJ1-1; no clear D gene. CDR3 length: 13 amino acids. V lost 1 base, J lost 10 bases, and 13 bases lay in between. Per the germline V gene, CDR1 is SEHNR and CDR2 is FQNEAQ (reference sequence). The CDR3 is CASSLDKGGIAFF. The CDR3 DNA reads TGTGCCAGCAGCTTAGACAAGGGAGGGATAGCTTTCTTT.

The rearrangement uses TRBV7-9 and TRBJ2-1; 11 bases are a match to TRBD2. Losses at the gene ends were 0 bases for V and 3 bases for J; bases not matched to a gene: 10. The CDR3 totals 19 residues. Germline V gene data show CDR1 as SEHNR and CDR2 as FQNEAQ (reference sequence). CDR3 sequence reads: CASSLASLAGGDDYNEQFF. CDR3 coding DNA: TGTGCCAGCAGCTTAGCCTCCCTAGCGGGGGGCGACGACTACAATGAGCAGTTCTTC. The complete variable domain, with remaining parts taken from reference TRBV7-9 and TRBJ2-1, reads DTGVSQNPRHKITKRGQNVTFRCDPISEHNRLYWYRQTLGQGPEFLTYFQNEAQLEKSRLLSDRFSAERPKGSFSTLEIQRTEQGDSAMYLCASSLASLAGGDDYNEQFFGPGTRLTVL.

The rearrangement uses TRBV6-5 and TRBJ2-7, with D possibly matching TRBD1 (6 bases). Germline CDR1 is MNHEY and CDR2 is SVGAGI. The V end lost 1 base, the J end lost 5 bases, and 15 bases lay between the germline ends. The CDR3 is 15 residues long. CDR3: CASSYLGTPPNEQYF. The CDR3 DNA sequence: TGTGCCAGCAGTTACTTGGGGACACCTCCGAACGAGCAGTACTTC.

The chain recombines TRBV2 with TRBJ1-5; 7 bases agree with TRBD1. This CDR3 comprises 15 residues. The V segment lost 6 bases and the J segment 1 base; nucleotides outside the gene matches: 6. The germline CDR1 and CDR2 sequences are SNHLY and FYNNEI. This chain's CDR3 is CASSPTGVSNQPQHF. The CDR3 region has the DNA TGTGCCAGCAGCCCCACAGGGGTGAGCAATCAGCCCCAGCATTTT.

The rearrangement uses TRBV7-2 and TRBJ2-5, with D possibly matching TRBD2 (6 bases). The ends were cut back, 6 bases at V and 2 bases at J, with 16 bases in the middle. CDR1 is SGHTA, CDR2 FQGNSA, per germline. The CDR3 runs 15 residues. This CDR3 is CASRSSGTLQETQYF. CDR3 nucleotide sequence: TGTGCCAGCAGGTCCTCCGGGACTCTTCAAGAGACCCAGTACTTC.

The chain employs TRBV11-2 and TRBJ2-5; TRBD1 is a possible D gene (5 bases). V was pared by 1 base and J by 2 bases, with 5 bases between. The germline V gene has CDR1 SGHAT and CDR2 FQNNGV. The CDR3 runs 13 residues. The CDR3 reads CASSLGQQETQYF. CDR3 nucleotide sequence: TGTGCCAGCAGCTTAGGACAGCAAGAGACCCAGTACTTC. Variable domain in full (rest from reference TRBV11-2 and TRBJ2-5): EAGVAQSPRYKIIEKRQSVAFWCNPISGHATLYWYQQILGQGPKLLIQFQNNGVVDDSQLPKDRFSAERLKGVDSTLKIQPAKLEDSAVYLCASSLGQQETQYFGPGTRLLVL.

This clone was seen at least ten times. The rearrangement uses TRBV6-5 and TRBJ1-4, with 8 bases that match TRBD1. The CDR3 extends over 13 amino acids. Trimming cost V 6 bases and J 7 bases; bases outside gene matches: 4. Per germline, CDR1 MNHEY and CDR2 SVGAGI. The CDR3 nucleotides are TGTGCCAGCAGCTCCGACAGGGGTGAAAAACTGTTTTTT. It translates to CASSSDRGEKLFF.

The rearrangement links TRBV6-5 to TRBJ2-7; 9 bases are a match to TRBD1. V lost 7 bases, J lost 5 bases, and 6 bases stayed unmatched. Germline V gene lookup returns CDR1 MNHEY and CDR2 SVGAGI. The CDR3 totals 13 residues. CDR3 loop: CASKGQGLDEQYF. As DNA, the CDR3 is TGTGCCAGCAAGGGACAGGGCCTAGACGAGCAGTACTTC.

This sequence joins TRBV5-4 and TRBJ2-2, with D perhaps matching TRBD2 (6 bases). Germline V gene lookup returns CDR1 SGHNT and CDR2 YYREEE (reference sequence). Trimming cost V 0 bases and J 1 base, with 10 bases left between them. The CDR3 spans 16 residues. DNA of the CDR3: TGTGCCAGCAGCTTGGGGGGGACTTTGAACACCGGGGAGCTGTTTTTT. This sequence encodes CASSLGGTLNTGELFF.

The chain has TRBV20-1 and TRBJ1-2; tentative D call: TRBD1 (6 bases). V shed 3 bases and J shed 6 bases, with 11 bases lying between them. Per germline, CDR1 DFQATT and CDR2 SNEGSKA (reference sequence). The CDR3 runs to 12 residues. The CDR3 spells CSASTGGDGYTF. CDR3 nucleotide sequence: TGCAGTGCTAGTACTGGGGGCGATGGCTACACCTTC.

V gene TRBV6-5 combines with J gene TRBJ1-1; no reliable D call. Germline-derived CDR1 and CDR2 are MNHEY and SVGAGI. The CDR3 totals 14 residues. V gave up 6 bases and J gave up 1 base, with 12 bases separating them. The CDR3 is CASRSRSGNTEAFF. The CDR3 nucleotides read TGTGCCAGCAGGTCCCGGTCCGGGAACACTGAAGCTTTCTTT.

This sequence joins TRBV5-1 and TRBJ2-7; possibly TRBD2 for D (5 bases). CDR3 size: 14 residues. Germline assignment: CDR1 SGHRS and CDR2 YFSETQ. The V and J ends lost 5 bases and 3 bases respectively, with 15 bases between them. The CDR3 region has the DNA TGCGCCAGCAGTCTAACGGGGTCCCACTACGAGCAGTACTTC. Protein product: CASSLTGSHYEQYF.

The chain joins TRBV7-9 to TRBJ2-5; D call uncertain. CDR3 length equals 13 residues. The ends were cut back, 1 base at V and 5 bases at J, with 8 bases in the middle. CDR1 is SEHNR and CDR2 is FQNEAQ in the germline V gene (reference sequence). CDR3 in amino acids: CASSLVWRETQYF. In DNA, the CDR3 is TGTGCCAGCAGCTTAGTATGGCGGGAGACCCAGTACTTC.

The chain recombines TRBV5-1 with TRBJ2-7, with TRBD1 matching 9 bases. Germline loops: CDR1 SGHRS, CDR2 YFSETQ. With 4 bases clipped from V and 3 bases from J, the junction kept 5 bases outside the gene matches. This CDR3 spans 14 amino acids. The CDR3: CASSPTGQGYEQYF. CDR3 DNA: TGCGCCAGCAGCCCCACGGGACAGGGCTACGAGCAGTACTTC. Looking up the rest from reference TRBV5-1 and TRBJ2-7 gives the full variable domain: KAGVTQTPRYLIKTRGQQVTLSCSPISGHRSVSWYQQTPGQGLQFLFEYFSETQRNKGNFPGRFSGRQFSNSRSEMNVSTLELGDSALYLCASSPTGQGYEQYFGPGTRLTVT.

The rearrangement uses TRBV24-1 and TRBJ2-1, with D unresolved. V was trimmed by 0 bases and J by 6 bases, leaving 5 bases between them. The CDR3 consists of 13 residues. CDR1 and CDR2 (germline): KGHDR, SFDVKD. CDR3 bases: TGTGCCACCAGTGATTTGAATCTCAATGAGCAGTTCTTC. This encodes CATSDLNLNEQFF.